This T cell receptor (beta chain) came from a study of cytomegalovirus exposure and HLA in healthy donors. Study-level information: Earlier, approximately 110 million unique TCR beta sequences were recovered from roughly 170 million T cells by an analysis. As released early, the data held approximately 80 million unique TCRs from HLA-typed donors. Broader study findings: Most of the TCR beta V segments (in an earlier analysis) were productive either about 87% or about 30% of the time.

Both 60 Vbeta primers and 13 Jbeta primers went into the PCR. The repertoire was sequenced with immunoSEQ multiplex PCR; TCRdb's copy has only in-frame clones and lacks some. The top ten clones hold roughly 4% of a sample with 100,000 to 150,000 clones, roughly 80% of them seen once. This CDR3 has 15 residues. Trimming cost V 4 bases and J 5 bases, with 14 bases left between them. CDR1 MGHRA and CDR2 YSYEKL come from the germline V gene. To note about this clone: As yet, its antigen is unknown.

Sequencing was performed on PBMCs. V usage is TRBV4-1 and J usage is TRBJ2-2, with TRBD2 as a possible D gene (5 bases). This TCR derives from a woman aged 35 to 49 in good health and CMV-seropositive. The CDR3 is CASSLALGKTGELFF. The CDR3, as DNA: TGCGCCAGCAGCCTAGCGCTAGGGAAGACCGGGGAGCTGTTTTTT.